A selection of T cell receptor beta chains follows, all from one sample in a study of T cells in Graves' hyperthyroidism and ophthalmopathy. Each CDR3 protein gets one entry after TCRdb re-called the multiplex PCR reads with MiXCR. The data show about 420,000 distinct CDR3 sequences, with around a sixth seen just once and 13% to 15% held by the top ten. The sequenced material came from blood. The receptors originated from a woman aged 18-30 years with Graves' hyperthyroidism. CDR3s include the opening cysteine and the closing phenylalanine or tryptophan. A D gene is named only where the DNA matches it firmly. Only some rows state a clone size, as once, few, many or a class for expanded clones.

V: TRBV9; length: 15; size: NA; D: NA; J: TRBJ1-1; CDR3: CASSPQGRVNTEAFF; DNA: TGTGCCAGCAGCCCCCAGGGGAGGGTGAACACTGAAGCTTTCTTT
V: TRBV7-2; length: 14; size: many; D: NA; J: TRBJ2-7; CDR3: CASSLEVKSREQYF; DNA: TGTGCCAGCAGCTTAGAGGTAAAGAGTAGGGAGCAGTACTTC
V: TRBV29-1; length: 14; size: once; D: NA; J: TRBJ1-4; CDR3: CSVEVSAGKEKLFF; DNA: TGCAGCGTTGAAGTATCGGCAGGGAAGGAAAAACTGTTTTTT
V: TRBV18; length: 16; size: many; D: NA; J: TRBJ1-3; CDR3: CASSPRQPDSGNTIYF; DNA: TGTGCCAGCTCACCAAGGCAGCCGGACTCTGGAAACACCATATATTTT
V: TRBV11-2; length: 15; size: many; D: TRBD1; J: TRBJ1-1; CDR3: CASSFLGTGDTEAFF; DNA: TGTGCCAGCAGCTTTCTGGGGACAGGGGACACTGAAGCTTTCTTT
V: TRBV28; length: 13; size: NA; D: NA; J: TRBJ2-5; CDR3: CASSLESEETQYF; DNA: TGTGCCAGCAGTTTAGAGTCGGAAGAGACCCAGTACTTC
V: TRBV12-3/TRBV12-4; length: 14; size: NA; D: NA; J: TRBJ2-7; CDR3: CASSTREGSYEQYF; DNA: TGTGCCAGCAGTACTCGAGAGGGGTCCTACGAGCAGTACTTC
V: TRBV12-5; length: 16; size: NA; D: NA; J: TRBJ2-7; CDR3: CASGLVRGRSSDEQYF; DNA: TGTGCTAGTGGTTTGGTCAGGGGAAGGAGTTCGGACGAGCAGTACTTC
V: TRBV11-2; length: 19; size: NA; D: TRBD1; J: TRBJ2-6; CDR3: CASSQDHGQGASGANVLTF; DNA: TGCGCCAGCAGCCAAGATCACGGACAGGGGGCATCTGGGGCCAACGTCCTGACTTTC
V: TRBV11-2; length: 16; size: many; D: TRBD1; J: TRBJ2-1; CDR3: CASSLAQQGRGNEQFF; DNA: TGTGCCAGCAGCTTAGCCCAACAGGGGCGTGGGAATGAGCAGTTCTTC
V: TRBV4-3; length: 16; size: few; D: NA; J: TRBJ2-6; CDR3: CASSQVGETGANVLTF; DNA: TGCGCCAGCAGCCAAGTTGGGGAAACTGGGGCCAACGTCCTGACTTTC
V: TRBV6-5; length: 17; size: NA; D: NA; J: TRBJ2-6; CDR3: CASSYSGGWSGANVLTF; DNA: TGTGCCAGCAGTTACTCTGGCGGCTGGTCTGGGGCCAACGTCCTGACTTTC
V: TRBV7-9; length: 12; size: many; D: NA; J: TRBJ2-7; CDR3: CASSFRGYEQYF; DNA: TGTGCCAGCAGCTTTAGAGGCTACGAGCAGTACTTC
V: TRBV6-5; length: 16; size: NA; D: NA; J: TRBJ2-5; CDR3: CASSSERRPGDETQYF; DNA: TGTGCCAGCAGTTCGGAGCGGAGGCCGGGGGATGAGACCCAGTACTTC
V: TRBV4-1; length: 12; size: many; D: NA; J: TRBJ2-7; CDR3: CASSQDGHEQYF; DNA: TGCGCCAGCAGCCAAGACGGCCACGAGCAGTACTTC
V: TRBV6-1; length: 15; size: NA; D: NA; J: TRBJ2-1; CDR3: CASSATADRHNEQFF; DNA: TGTGCCAGCAGCGCAACGGCCGACAGGCACAATGAGCAGTTCTTC
V: TRBV28; length: 13; size: NA; D: NA; J: TRBJ1-2; CDR3: CASSLAGFYGYTF; DNA: TGTGCCAGCAGTTTAGCAGGCTTTTACGGCTACACCTTC
V: TRBV12-3/TRBV12-4; length: 15; size: NA; D: NA; J: TRBJ2-1; CDR3: CASSELGGHYNEQFF; DNA: TGTGCCAGCTCCGAACTGGGGGGCCACTACAATGAGCAGTTCTTC
V: TRBV7-3; length: 15; size: many; D: TRBD1; J: TRBJ1-6; CDR3: CASSLTGGDNSPLHF; DNA: TGTGCCAGCAGCCTCACAGGGGGCGATAATTCACCCCTCCACTTT
V: TRBV7-2; length: 15; size: many; D: NA; J: TRBJ1-2; CDR3: CASSLLQKGGGGYTF; DNA: TGTGCCAGCAGCTTACTACAAAAGGGAGGGGGTGGCTACACCTTC
V: TRBV6-2/TRBV6-3; length: 14; size: NA; D: TRBD1; J: TRBJ2-7; CDR3: CASSYGQGGHEQYF; DNA: TGTGCCAGCAGTTACGGACAGGGTGGCCACGAGCAGTACTTC
V: TRBV19; length: 15; size: NA; D: NA; J: TRBJ1-6; CDR3: CASTYQGTADSPLHF; DNA: TGTGCCAGTACCTATCAGGGAACGGCCGATTCACCCCTCCACTTT
V: TRBV20-1; length: 15; size: many; D: NA; J: TRBJ2-4; CDR3: CSATDPMGKSDIQYF; DNA: TGCAGTGCTACAGACCCCATGGGCAAGAGTGACATTCAGTACTTC
V: TRBV24-1; length: 15; size: few; D: TRBD1; J: TRBJ2-7; CDR3: CATSDRQGGFYEQYF; DNA: TGTGCCACCAGTGACCGACAGGGTGGATTCTACGAGCAGTACTTC
V: TRBV6-2/TRBV6-3; length: 16; size: many; D: TRBD2; J: TRBJ2-5; CDR3: CASSYTSGGLKETQYF; DNA: TGTGCCAGCAGTTACACTAGCGGGGGGCTCAAAGAGACCCAGTACTTC
V: TRBV20-1; length: 15; size: few; D: NA; J: TRBJ2-1; CDR3: CSARVRGVLQSEQFF; DNA: TGCAGTGCTAGAGTAAGGGGAGTCCTACAAAGTGAGCAGTTCTTC
V: TRBV12-3/TRBV12-4; length: 14; size: NA; D: TRBD2; J: TRBJ2-3; CDR3: CASSEAGGTDTQYF; DNA: TGTGCCAGCAGTGAAGCGGGAGGTACAGATACGCAGTATTTT
V: TRBV19; length: 15; size: few; D: NA; J: TRBJ1-1; CDR3: CASRPLETGNTEAFF; DNA: TGTGCCAGTCGGCCCCTCGAAACCGGGAACACTGAAGCTTTCTTT
V: TRBV6-2/TRBV6-3; length: 14; size: many; D: NA; J: TRBJ2-4; CDR3: CASTQAGARNIQYF; DNA: TGTGCCAGCACCCAGGCGGGGGCGAGAAACATTCAGTACTTC
V: TRBV3-1; length: 15; size: many; D: TRBD1; J: TRBJ1-6; CDR3: CASSLRQGVGSPLHF; DNA: TGTGCCAGCAGCCTCCGACAGGGCGTAGGCTCACCCCTCCACTTT
V: TRBV6-1; length: 14; size: NA; D: NA; J: TRBJ2-1; CDR3: CASNGGVTYNEQFF; DNA: TGTGCCAGTAACGGGGGCGTAACCTACAATGAGCAGTTCTTC
V: TRBV6-1; length: 14; size: many; D: TRBD1; J: TRBJ1-1; CDR3: CASSSGGSGTEAFF; DNA: TGTGCCAGCAGTTCAGGGGGAAGCGGCACTGAAGCTTTCTTT
V: TRBV6-1; length: 15; size: many; D: NA; J: TRBJ1-1; CDR3: CASSEAGSMNTEAFF; DNA: TGTGCCAGCAGTGAAGCTGGCAGTATGAACACTGAAGCTTTCTTT
V: TRBV4-3; length: 15; size: NA; D: TRBD1; J: TRBJ1-4; CDR3: CASSQGDRDHEKLFF; DNA: TGCGCCAGCAGCCAAGGGGACAGGGATCACGAAAAACTGTTTTTT
V: TRBV2; length: 14; size: many; D: NA; J: TRBJ2-3; CDR3: CASSSQGTTDTQYF; DNA: TGTGCCAGCAGTAGCCAGGGTACTACAGATACGCAGTATTTT
V: TRBV28; length: 15; size: NA; D: TRBD2; J: TRBJ2-2; CDR3: CASSLLAGGPGELFF; DNA: TGTGCCAGCAGTTTACTAGCGGGAGGGCCTGGGGAGCTGTTTTTT
V: TRBV4-2; length: 15; size: few; D: NA; J: TRBJ1-2; CDR3: CASSPSGTHPGGYTF; DNA: TGTGCCAGCAGCCCATCCGGGACTCACCCGGGGGGCTACACCTTC
V: TRBV11-2; length: 16; size: NA; D: TRBD1; J: TRBJ1-1; CDR3: CASSSSGTEDRTEAFF; DNA: TGTGCCAGCAGCTCTTCCGGGACAGAGGATAGGACTGAAGCTTTCTTT
V: TRBV20-1; length: 15; size: many; D: TRBD2; J: TRBJ2-1; CDR3: CSARDLAGAYNEQFF; DNA: TGCAGTGCTAGAGATCTAGCGGGGGCCTACAATGAGCAGTTCTTC
V: TRBV29-1; length: 12; size: NA; D: NA; J: TRBJ2-1; CDR3: CSVVRGDNEQFF; DNA: TGCAGCGTGGTCCGGGGTGACAATGAGCAGTTCTTC
V: TRBV20-1; length: 15; size: few; D: TRBD1; J: TRBJ1-6; CDR3: CSARDLAGDRSPLHF; DNA: TGCAGTGCTAGAGATTTGGCAGGGGACAGGTCACCCCTCCACTTT
V: TRBV5-5; length: 15; size: many; D: NA; J: TRBJ1-1; CDR3: CASRGGGPVNTEAFF; DNA: TGTGCCAGCAGAGGCGGGGGACCGGTAAACACTGAAGCTTTCTTT
V: TRBV6-2/TRBV6-3; length: 17; size: few; D: NA; J: TRBJ1-1; CDR3: CASSYVGRRIVNTEAFF; DNA: TGTGCCAGCAGTTACGTGGGACGGAGGATTGTGAACACTGAAGCTTTCTTT
V: TRBV6-2/TRBV6-3; length: 17; size: many; D: TRBD1; J: TRBJ1-5; CDR3: CASTNPGTGASNQPQHF; DNA: TGTGCCAGCACGAATCCCGGGACAGGGGCTAGCAATCAGCCCCAGCATTTT